These T cell receptor beta chains were read from a single sample in a study of shared clonotypes between healthy human individuals. TCRdb keeps only in-frame clones here, not all; method: immunoSEQ multiplex PCR. The table shows 900,000 to 1,200,000 clones, with more than 75% occurring only once. Sequencing input: memory CD4+ T cells from PBMCs. These receptor sequences come from a man between 18 and 35 years old in good health. Some clones in this sample may be carry-over from other donors' samples. Each CDR3 is given with its conserved first and last residue. D genes are given only for firm matches. Size values are once, few and many counts, or a class for expanded clones, and some rows have none.

>NA|TRBJ2-7|many|TRBV11-2
TGTGCCAGCAGCCTCGAAAGACTAGTTTCGTACGAGCAGTACTTC
CASSLERLVSYEQYF
>TRBD2|TRBJ2-7|few|TRBV15
TGTGCCACCAGCAGAGATAACTCGCTAGCGGGGTACGAGCAGTACTTC
CATSRDNSLAGYEQYF
>NA|TRBJ2-7|once|TRBV2
TGTGCCAGCAGTGACAGGGGAAGCTCCTACGAGCAGTACTTC
CASSDRGSSYEQYF
>NA|TRBJ1-2|NA|TRBV28
TGTGCCAGCAGTTTGGGGGGAGGTGGCTACACCTTC
CASSLGGGGYTF
>NA|TRBJ2-1|NA|TRBV7-6
TGTGCCAGCAGCCTCATCTACAATGAGCAGTTCTTC
CASSLIYNEQFF
>NA|TRBJ1-6|NA|TRBV19
TGTGCCAGTAGTATTGGCCGGCCCACAGCCCATTCACCCCTCCACTTT
CASSIGRPTAHSPLHF
>NA|TRBJ2-7|NA|TRBV5-1
TGCGCCAGCAGCGCGCAGGGCTACGAGCAGTACTTC
CASSAQGYEQYF
>TRBD2|TRBJ2-3|NA|TRBV4-1
TGCGCCAGCAGCCCTGGACTAGCTGCTAGCACAGATACGCAGTATTTT
CASSPGLAASTDTQYF
>NA|TRBJ1-1|NA|TRBV7-8
TGTGCCAGCAGCTTCGCTCGGGCTGAAGCTTTCTTT
CASSFARAEAFF
>NA|TRBJ2-5|NA|TRBV28
TGTGCCAGCAGTTTAGGTCTAGCGAGTCAAGAGACCCAGTACTTC
CASSLGLASQETQYF
>TRBD1|TRBJ1-5|NA|TRBV28
TGTGCCAGCACCGGGACAGGGAATCAGCCCCAGCATTTT
CASTGTGNQPQHF
>NA|TRBJ1-1|NA|TRBV7-3
TGTGCCAGCAGCTTAACGGGCGCGGCTAACACTGAAGCTTTCTTT
CASSLTGAANTEAFF
>NA|TRBJ2-3|NA|TRBV28
TGTGCCACTTCTCCCTTCGGGGCAGATACGCAGTATTTT
CATSPFGADTQYF
>NA|TRBJ1-1|NA|TRBV19
TGTGCCAGTCAAATCTCGGCGTGGGGGAACACTGAAGCTTTCTTT
CASQISAWGNTEAFF
>TRBD2|TRBJ2-7|once|TRBV28
TGTGCCAGCAGCCGCCTACTAGCGGCCTACGAGCAGTACTTC
CASSRLLAAYEQYF
>NA|TRBJ2-7|NA|TRBV18
TGTGCCAGCTCACCACCAGGCTCCTACGAGCAGTACTTC
CASSPPGSYEQYF
>TRBD1|TRBJ2-7|few|TRBV4-1
TGCGCCAGCAGCCGCGAGATATTCGGGACAGGGGGTAACGAGCAGTACTTC
CASSREIFGTGGNEQYF
>TRBD1|TRBJ1-1|NA|TRBV11-2
TGTGCCAGCAGCTCCGGGACAGGGATGAACACTGAAGCTTTCTTT
CASSSGTGMNTEAFF
>NA|TRBJ2-1|NA|TRBV19
TGTGCCAGTAGGCCCGGACTCATCTACAATGAGCAGTTCTTC
CASRPGLIYNEQFF
>NA|TRBJ2-2|NA|TRBV30
TGTGCCAGCAGTCCCCTTTTCGTGACCACCGGGGAGCTGTTTTTT
CASSPLFVTTGELFF
>NA|TRBJ1-3|NA|TRBV6-6
TGTGCCAGCACCCTGGGCTCTGGAAACACCATATATTTT
CASTLGSGNTIYF
>NA|TRBJ2-7|NA|TRBV15
TGTGCCACCAGCAGGGAGACCCAGCCGAACTACGAGCAGTACTTC
CATSRETQPNYEQYF
>NA|TRBJ2-1|NA|TRBV7-9
TGTGCCAGCAGCCTCACGGCTTCCTACAATGAGCAGTTCTTC
CASSLTASYNEQFF
>NA|TRBJ1-6|NA|TRBV30
TGTGCCTGGAGAGCAGGGAATTCACCCCTCCACTTT
CAWRAGNSPLHF
>NA|TRBJ2-7|NA|TRBV4-2
TGTGCCAGCAGCCTTGAAGCGGGCTCCTACGAGCAGTACTTC
CASSLEAGSYEQYF
>NA|TRBJ1-4|NA|TRBV5-6
TGTGCCAGCAGCCGACGCCCTGCGGATGAAAAACTGTTTTTT
CASSRRPADEKLFF
>NA|TRBJ2-1|NA|TRBV19
TGTGCCAGTAGTATTGGGGCAGGGGCTATCGATGAGCAGTTCTTC
CASSIGAGAIDEQFF
>NA|TRBJ2-3|NA|TRBV18
TGTGCCAGCTCATCTGCCGCCGGACGGATTAGCACAGATACGCAGTATTTT
CASSSAAGRISTDTQYF
>NA|TRBJ2-1|NA|TRBV7-9
TGTGCCAGCAGCTCCCGGGGTGAGCAGTTCTTC
CASSSRGEQFF
>NA|TRBJ2-5|NA|TRBV9
TGTGCCAGCAGCGTAGTCGGGGGTTCAGAGACCCAGTACTTC
CASSVVGGSETQYF
>NA|TRBJ2-1|NA|TRBV9
TGTGCCAGCAGCGTAGGGGGACTGGCTCAGGTCTCTGAGCAGTTCTTC
CASSVGGLAQVSEQFF
>NA|TRBJ1-1|NA|TRBV15
TGTGCCACCAGCAGAGGGGTCAGGGCGGCGAACACTGAAGCTTTCTTT
CATSRGVRAANTEAFF
>NA|TRBJ1-1|many|TRBV18
TGTGCCAGCTCAGCGGACCCCAACTCAGGCACTGAAGCTTTCTTT
CASSADPNSGTEAFF
>NA|TRBJ2-7|many|TRBV23-1
TGCGCCAGTAACAGGGACTACGAGCAGTACTTC
CASNRDYEQYF
>TRBD1|TRBJ2-5|NA|TRBV5-1
TGCGCCAGCAGCAAGGGACAGGGGAAAGAGACCCAGTACTTC
CASSKGQGKETQYF
>NA|TRBJ2-5|NA|TRBV19
TGTGCCAGTAGTCTCCCGGGCGCACCGGAGACCCAGTACTTC
CASSLPGAPETQYF
>TRBD1|TRBJ2-7|NA|TRBV11-2
TGTGCCAGCGCCTTAGGACAGGGCCCTTACTACGAGCAGTACTTC
CASALGQGPYYEQYF
>NA|TRBJ2-5|NA|TRBV21-1
TGTGCCAGCAGCAAACGGGGCCAGTACTTC
CASSKRGQYF
>NA|TRBJ1-3|NA|TRBV7-9
TGTGCCAGCAGCTTAGGTGGCAGGGCTGGAAACACCATATATTTT
CASSLGGRAGNTIYF
>TRBD2|TRBJ2-2|NA|TRBV5-8
TGTGCCAGCAGCCCAGGACGTCTAGCGGCCAGCACCGGGGAGCTGTTTTTT
CASSPGRLAASTGELFF
>NA|TRBJ2-5|many|TRBV5-1
TGCGCCAGCAGCTTGACAGGGCGGGAGACCCAGTACTTC
CASSLTGRETQYF